This T cell receptor (beta chain) came from a study of blood T cell repertoires in COVID-19. As for the study in general: In each case, the material was cDNA or gDNA derived from T cells, B-cell-depleted T cells, or PBMCs.

Trimming pared 4 bases from V and 1 base from J, leaving 10 bases between. Germline V gene data show CDR1 as MDHEN and CDR2 as SYDVKM. The CDR3 totals 14 residues. While infection was still active, Seattle patients were enrolled and then followed longitudinally. In the source study's methods: Using reference gene primer amplification, nucleated cell counts were estimated. TCRdb's table, derived via immunoSEQ multiplex PCR, lists solely in-frame clones and lacks some. V and J calls and clone size are those listed in that table; D and trimming were worked out from the DNA. The data hold some 170,000 clones, with roughly 80% observed a single time.

Sample: peripheral blood. V gene TRBV28 combines with J gene TRBJ1-2; D call uncertain. This sequence originates from a woman aged 40-49 years with COVID-19, enrolled during active disease. This chain's CDR3 is CASSSASGNYGYTF. Written as DNA, the CDR3 is TGTGCCAGCAGTTCGGCGTCGGGTAACTATGGCTACACCTTC.